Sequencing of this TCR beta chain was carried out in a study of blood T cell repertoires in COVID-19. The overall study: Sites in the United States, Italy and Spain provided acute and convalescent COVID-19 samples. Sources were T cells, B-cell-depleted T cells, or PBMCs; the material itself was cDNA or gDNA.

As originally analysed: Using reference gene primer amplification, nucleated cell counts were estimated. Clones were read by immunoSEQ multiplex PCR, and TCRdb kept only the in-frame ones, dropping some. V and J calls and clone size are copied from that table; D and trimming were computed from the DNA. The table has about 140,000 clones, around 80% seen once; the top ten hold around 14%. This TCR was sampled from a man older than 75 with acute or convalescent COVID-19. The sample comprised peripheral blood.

This CDR3 reads CASRPAEANYGYTF. CDR3 DNA sequence: TGTGCCAGCAGGCCGGCGGAAGCTAACTATGGCTACACCTTC. This chain joins TRBV5-4 and TRBJ1-2; D remains ambiguous. The CDR3 totals 14 residues. The V end lost 5 bases, the J end lost 0 bases, and 11 bases lay between the germline ends. CDR1 is SGHNT and CDR2 is YYREEE in the germline V gene (reference sequence).